This T cell receptor (beta chain) is from a study of T-cell memory formation after mild COVID-19. Overall study context: Largely donor-specific sequence clusters came from a couple of donors. Whole-study results and caveats: CD4+ contracting clones were found mainly in CM and EM, and CD8+ ones in EMRA. Pre-infection memory already had some responding clones, implying cross-reactive memory joined.

On this clonotype: The antigen is unknown.

The CDR3 has 16 residues. V was pared by 4 bases and J by 3 bases, with 5 bases of the junction left unmatched. Germline loops: CDR1 SGHRS, CDR2 YFSETQ. In TCRdb, the 5' RACE reads were re-called with MiXCR into one record per CDR3 protein. The table has a few hundred thousand distinct CDR3 sequences, approximately 14% seen once. The chain recombines TRBV5-1 with TRBJ2-3, with TRBD2 identical over 13 bases. The sample comprised PBMCs or a T cell subset sorted from them (not recorded which). The TCR comes from a man aged 18-30 years who had mild COVID-19 (a few samples of this study predate the infection). Cell type and time point are not known. The DNA of the CDR3 is TGCGCCAGCAGCGTGGGGGGACTAGCGGGGACAGATACGCAGTATTTT. This encodes CASSVGGLAGTDTQYF. Using reference TRBV5-1 and TRBJ2-3 for the parts outside the CDR3, the full variable domain is KAGVTQTPRYLIKTRGQQVTLSCSPISGHRSVSWYQQTPGQGLQFLFEYFSETQRNKGNFPGRFSGRQFSNSRSEMNVSTLELGDSALYLCASSVGGLAGTDTQYFGPGTRLTVL.